What follows are 19 T cell receptor beta chains derived from one specimen sequenced in a study of beta chain features in type 1 diabetes (dated by TCRdb to about 2018). The library was produced with the immunoSEQ multiplex PCR assay. The entire isolated RNA was reverse transcribed using the High Capacity cDNA Reverse Transcription Kit, and thus expressed TCRB transcripts were sequenced. Held by TCRdb, this immuneACCESS table contains in-frame sequences only and omits some clones. Under half of the omission traces to an unresolved V gene where checked; the cause of the rest is unknown. Present in this sample are hundreds of thousands of clones, approximately 14% of which were seen just once. Jointly, the top ten make up about 0.024% of the sample. Sequences were obtained from naive CD4+ T cells from blood. This specimen's cell subset or site label, interpreted: true naive CD4+ T cells. These receptors all come from a woman aged 40 to 55 in good health.

This clone was seen more than once but under ten times. The chain's CDR3 is CASKRTGTYEQYF. The DNA of the CDR3 is TGTGCCAGCAAACGGACAGGCACCTACGAGCAGTACTTC. The chain is built from TRBV5-8 and TRBJ2-7; 7 bases are shared with TRBD1. This CDR3 contains 13 residues. From germline, CDR1 is SGHTS and CDR2 YDEGEE. J lost 2 bases, V lost 6 bases, and 5 bases had no gene match.

This clone has more than one count but fewer than ten. The chain uses TRBV5-6 and TRBJ1-1, with 7 bases identical to TRBD1. J lost 5 bases, V lost 5 bases, and 9 bases had no gene match. The CDR3 extends over 14 amino acids. Looked up from germline, CDR1 is SGHDT and CDR2 is YYEEEE. For the CDR3, the DNA is TGTGCCAGCAGGAAAACAGGGGAAGGGACTGAAGCTTTCTTT. This encodes CASRKTGEGTEAFF.

This clone was seen a few times. The chain recombines TRBV15 with TRBJ2-2; 8 bases align to TRBD1. The germline V gene encodes CDR1 LNHNV and CDR2 YYDKDF (reference sequence). V shed 0 bases, J shed 7 bases, and the junction held 10 bases outside the gene matches. The CDR3 is 17 amino acids. The DNA for the CDR3 is TGTGCCACCAGCAGAGATCCCCCAGGGGGCCTTAGCGGGGAGCTGTTTTTT. Protein sequence: CATSRDPPGGLSGELFF.

This clone was detected only a few times. This chain uses TRBV2 with TRBJ1-2; 7 nucleotides align to TRBD1. Germline CDR1 SNHLY, CDR2 FYNNEI. The CDR3 runs to 14 residues. Trimming at V came to 7 bases and at J to 2 bases, leaving 7 bases not matched to a gene. CDR3 sequence: CASNSQGSNYGYTF. CDR3 nucleotides: TGTGCCAGCAATTCACAGGGGTCGAACTATGGCTACACCTTC.

V is TRBV19 and J is TRBJ1-1; D perhaps matches TRBD1 (5 bases). The CDR3 spans 14 residues. Germline values: CDR1 LNHDA, CDR2 SQIVND (reference sequence). Between the trimmed V and J ends, which lost 8 bases and 1 base, there was a span of 14 bases. In DNA form, the CDR3 reads TGTGCCAGTGGAGGGGAGGGAACGAACACTGAAGCTTTCTTT. It translates to CASGGEGTNTEAFF.

The rearrangement uses TRBV4-3 and TRBJ2-1, with D maybe TRBD1 (6 bases). CDR1 and CDR2 from the germline V gene are LGHNA and YSLEER. Trimming shortened V by 0 bases and J by 0 bases, and 12 bases separated the two germline ends. The CDR3 contains 17 residues. The CDR3 reads CASSQEVGTPSYNEQFF. CDR3 bases: TGCGCCAGCAGCCAAGAGGTCGGGACACCCTCCTACAATGAGCAGTTCTTC.

The chain combines TRBV19 with TRBJ2-6, with D uncertain. V shed 7 bases and J shed 0 bases, with 7 bases lying between them. This CDR3 has 14 amino acids. Germline V lookup: CDR1 LNHDA, CDR2 SQIVND (reference sequence). The CDR3 coding sequence is TGTGCCAGTATGCAGCGCTCTGGGGCCAACGTCCTGACTTTC. Translation gives CASMQRSGANVLTF.

The genes are TRBV4-3 and TRBJ2-2; 7 bases are a match to TRBD2. CDR1 and CDR2 from the germline V gene are LGHNA and YSLEER. The CDR3 is 16 residues long. V lost 1 base and J lost 10; bases outside the gene matches: 12. CDR3 bases: TGCGCCAGCAGCCAAGCGGTCGCTAGCGGCCGCTCGGAGCTGTTTTTT. Encoded protein: CASSQAVASGRSELFF.

This chain joins TRBV7-9 and TRBJ1-2, with a possible D match to TRBD1 (6 bases). CDR1 is SEHNR, CDR2 FQNEAQ, per germline (reference sequence). The CDR3 covers 13 residues. Trimming took off 5 bases at V and 7 bases at J, with 14 bases between the two ends. CDR3 amino acids: CASSPNLGAGYTF. CDR3 DNA sequence: TGTGCCAGCAGCCCAAACTTGGGGGCTGGCTACACCTTC.

The chain carries TRBV4-3 and TRBJ2-5; D unresolved. V was clipped by 0 bases and J by 4 bases, with 9 bases between them. Germline V CDR1 and CDR2: LGHNA, YSLEER. This CDR3 is 14 amino acids long. The CDR3 region is CASSQDYGGETQYF. Written as DNA, the CDR3 is TGCGCCAGCAGCCAAGATTATGGCGGAGAGACCCAGTACTTC.

This CDR3 is CASSLPGQGANTEAFF. In DNA, the CDR3 is TGCGCCAGCAGCTTGCCCGGACAGGGGGCCAACACTGAAGCTTTCTTT. The rearrangement uses TRBV5-1 and TRBJ1-1, with TRBD1 matching 11 bases. In germline, CDR1 is SGHRS, CDR2 YFSETQ. CDR3 length: 16 amino acids. The V and J ends lost 1 base and 2 bases, in that order; junction bases with no gene match: 4.

The chain employs TRBV19 and TRBJ2-2; the D gene is possibly TRBD1 (5 bases). This CDR3 has 15 residues. The germline gives CDR1 LNHDA, CDR2 SQIVND (reference sequence). V was clipped by 3 bases and J by 4 bases, with 12 bases between them. CDR3 in amino acids: CASSIQGSPTGELFF. The DNA for the CDR3 is TGTGCCAGTAGTATTCAGGGATCCCCCACCGGGGAGCTGTTTTTT. Full variable domain (rest looked up from reference TRBV19 and TRBJ2-2): DGGITQSPKYLFRKEGQNVTLSCEQNLNHDAMYWYRQDPGQGLRLIYYSQIVNDFQKGDIAEGYSVSREKKESFPLTVTSAQKNPTAFYLCASSIQGSPTGELFFGEGSRLTVL.

This clone was counted only a few times. The chain uses TRBV7-2 and TRBJ1-3; D is unresolved. Trimming pared 1 base from V and 0 bases from J, leaving 10 bases between. There are 16 residues in the CDR3. CDR1 and CDR2 from the germline V gene are SGHTA and FQGNSA. Here the CDR3 DNA reads TGTGCCAGCAGCTTAGGGGCAGGAAGCTCTGGAAACACCATATATTTT. Protein sequence: CASSLGAGSSGNTIYF.

The chain recombines TRBV7-8 with TRBJ1-2; 10 nucleotides agree with TRBD1. V lost 3 bases to trimming and J lost 6 bases; unmatched junction nucleotides: 7. The CDR3 has 15 amino acids. Germline loops: CDR1 SGHVS, CDR2 FQNEAQ. The DNA of the CDR3 is TGTGCCAGCAGCTTTCAACTCGGGACAGGGGATGGCTACACCTTC. This encodes CASSFQLGTGDGYTF.

This clone was counted only a few times. V and J are TRBV18 and TRBJ2-3, with a weak D call TRBD1 (5 bases). The CDR3 consists of 15 residues. Germline CDR1 and CDR2: KGHSH and LQKENI. V lost 2 bases and J 4 bases, leaving 13 bases between the germline ends. CDR3 DNA: TGTGCCAGCTCACCAAGGGGCCCGGTCCCAGATACGCAGTATTTT. Amino acid sequence: CASSPRGPVPDTQYF.

This clone was seen more than once but under ten times. The chain joins TRBV19 to TRBJ1-1; 8 bases agree with TRBD1. The germline V gene encodes CDR1 LNHDA and CDR2 SQIVND (reference sequence). Trimming removed 3 bases from V and 6 bases from J; junction bases left unmatched: 9. The CDR3 spans 15 residues. The CDR3 loop reads CASSISVGQGAEAFF. DNA of the CDR3: TGTGCCAGTAGTATTAGTGTAGGACAGGGAGCTGAAGCTTTCTTT.

This clone appeared many times. The chain carries TRBV11-2 and TRBJ1-2; TRBD1 aligns across 9 bases. The CDR3 extends over 13 amino acids. Germline V gene sequence: CDR1 SGHAT, CDR2 FQNNGV. After removal of 4 bases from V and 14 bases from J, the junction contained 11 bases not matched to a gene. The CDR3 DNA sequence: TGTGCCAGCAGCTCCTCCGGGACAGGGAGTATGACCTTC. Translated: CASSSSGTGSMTF.

The J gene is TRBJ1-2, the V gene TRBV6-6, with 7 nucleotides matching TRBD1. Unmatched junction bases numbered 12, after V lost 11 bases and J lost 3 bases. The CDR3 loop spans 14 amino acids. Germline CDR1 and CDR2: MNHNY and SVGAGI (reference sequence). CDR3 DNA sequence: TGTGCCGTCCCGAAGAAGACAGGGCACTATGGCTACACCTTC. This translates into CAVPKKTGHYGYTF.

V is TRBV19 and J is TRBJ2-1; tentatively, D is TRBD1 (6 bases). Trimming cost V 4 bases and J 6 bases, with 16 bases left between them. This CDR3 contains 15 residues. In germline, CDR1 is LNHDA, CDR2 SQIVND (reference sequence). DNA of the CDR3: TGTGCCAGTAGTAGGAGGCAGGGGTTCGTCAATGAGCAGTTCTTC. This codes for CASSRRQGFVNEQFF. The variable domain in full, with the rest retrieved from reference TRBV19 and TRBJ2-1, is DGGITQSPKYLFRKEGQNVTLSCEQNLNHDAMYWYRQDPGQGLRLIYYSQIVNDFQKGDIAEGYSVSREKKESFPLTVTSAQKNPTAFYLCASSRRQGFVNEQFFGPGTRLTVL.